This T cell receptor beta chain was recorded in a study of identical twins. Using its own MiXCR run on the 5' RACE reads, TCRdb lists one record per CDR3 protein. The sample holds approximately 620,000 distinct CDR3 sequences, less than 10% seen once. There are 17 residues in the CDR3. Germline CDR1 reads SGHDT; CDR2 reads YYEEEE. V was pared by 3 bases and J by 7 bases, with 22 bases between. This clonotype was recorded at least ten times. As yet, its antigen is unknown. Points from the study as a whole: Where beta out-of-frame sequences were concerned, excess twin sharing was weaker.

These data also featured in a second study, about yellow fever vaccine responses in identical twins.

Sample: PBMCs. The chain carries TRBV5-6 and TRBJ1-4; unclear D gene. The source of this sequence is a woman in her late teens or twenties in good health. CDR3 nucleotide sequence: TGTGCCAGCAGCTCTCCTAGGACCGCTCCTGTTGGTGAAAAACTGTTTTTT. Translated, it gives CASSSPRTAPVGEKLFF.